This TCR beta chain was recovered during a study of T cells in Graves' hyperthyroidism and ophthalmopathy (dated by TCRdb to about 2019). Study-wide context: A discovery cohort of roughly 100 patients, roughly 40 with Graves' ophthalmopathy and fewer than 65 with stable Graves' hyperthyroidism, was used to find distinguishing TCR V-J signatures. Whether ophthalmopathy could be predicted prospectively was tested in an independent validation cohort made up of 18 to 20 hyperthyroidism patients plus 17 patients who later progressed to ophthalmopathy. The approximately 98 discovery patients were randomly divided into training and test sets at a 7:3 ratio. The study also compared thyroid tissue and blood T-cell repertoires from five or six Graves' hyperthyroidism patients. After sampling, hyperthyroidism patients received methimazole starting at 30 mg daily, and ophthalmopathy patients received high-dose intravenous methylprednisolone. The paper reports TCR Vbeta CDR3 sequencing of about 140 peripheral blood samples: around 45 ophthalmopathy, fewer than 85 hyperthyroidism and about 17 progressor patients.

Here is what the overall study found, with its caveats: Sample size was not statistically predetermined, and investigators were not blinded to group allocation. In validation, progression to ophthalmopathy was predicted by the model with around 71% sensitivity and just over 72% specificity, a median of approximately 6.5 months before onset. Most expanded thyroid clonotypes (frequency above 0.001) were also found in blood, which suggests that blood repertoires may mirror thyroid immune responses. A model built on a 13 V-J signature distinguished ophthalmopathy from stable hyperthyroidism, reaching 85% to 90% sensitivity and under 84% specificity in cross-validation and 80%/75% in testing.

A distance of 8 bases separates the germline ends of V and J, which lose 2 bases and 1 base respectively. For CDR1 and CDR2, the germline V gene lists SQVTM and ANQGSEA. The CDR3 has 13 amino acids, counting the end cysteine and phenylalanine. Just the 39-base CDR3 DNA is kept, in frame starting at base 1. Stable Graves' hyperthyroidism was defined as the absence of progression to ophthalmopathy over 18 months of follow-up. Hyperthyroidism patients were aged 18 to 65 years and newly diagnosed, with disease duration of less than 2 months. The study excluded patients with uncontrolled infections, other autoimmune diseases, pregnancy or lactation. Diagnoses relied on clinical symptoms, serum thyroxine and TRAb, thyroid ultrasound and orbital computed tomography. Total RNA was extracted with Trizol reagent, and quality was checked on an Agilent 2100 Bioanalyzer. Ten or more counts support this clonotype. The antigen it binds to is not known. Base qualities are not at hand, and no much larger clone is one base apart.

TCR beta CDR3 regions were amplified from RNA transcripts. The first round of RT-PCR for the TCR CDR3 was performed with the HTBI primer set and the Qiagen OneStep RT-PCR kit. Libraries were constructed in a second round of multiplex PCR, after which size selection and purification were performed. The libraries were sequenced on an Illumina HiSeq2000 using paired-end 100 bp reads. The published analysis was carried out like this. SOAPnuke was used to process the raw data, removing reads that contained adapters or uncalled bases, had a mean Phred below 15, or lacked an exact match to the constant primer or identifier. High-quality paired reads were merged with COPE v1.2.5, and unique nucleotide sequences were defined as clonotypes. Clonotypes were aligned to IMGT TRBV, TRBD and TRBJ reference segments using MiTCR v1.1. Only V-J combinations with frequency above 0.0001, covering 98% to 99.2% of repertoires, were analysed. A TCS score was defined as the ratio between F50 (clonal expansion) and ExV (chaos), using BLOSUM62-based TCRdist between CDR3 peptides within each V-J. Welch's t-statistics and random forest reduced roughly 500 V-J features to about 12, which were used in a naive Bayes classifier (R e1071). The Morisita-Horn index was used to measure how similar the thyroid and blood repertoires were. Through fastp at Q25 and MiXCR, TCRdb rebuilt clones from the public reads, retaining in-frame beta chains. All rows with the same CDR3 protein become a single entry with the most common DNA and genes. TCRdb, not the authors, supplied the V and J calls. The sample includes approximately 500,000 distinct CDR3 sequences, with more than 45% observed a single time. The ten largest clonotypes hold about 7.8% of the sample.

The V and J segments used are TRBV29-1 and TRBJ1-2; perhaps TRBD1 is the D gene, with 5 bases matching. The sequence was obtained from a woman under 30 with Graves' hyperthyroidism. Sample: peripheral blood or thyroid tissue (not recorded which). The DNA is TGCAGCGTTGAACTTCAGGGTAACTATGGCTACACCTTC. This gives the protein CSVELQGNYGYTF.